This T cell receptor beta chain was documented in a study of OX40 agonist ivuxolimab in advanced cancers. Study findings and constraints: Not determined was the antigen specificity of the expanded peripheral T cells. More expanded clones were seen, on average, in CD8+ T cells than in CD4+.

Measured with immunoSEQ multiplex PCR; TCRdb has only the in-frame clones, and not every one. The data contain some 20,000 clones, under 95% of them singletons. Unmatched junction bases numbered 11, after V lost 4 bases and J lost 3 bases. The V gene's germline CDR1 is MNHEY and CDR2 SMNVEV (reference sequence). This CDR3 spans 17 amino acids. Points on this clone: Its antigen remains unidentified.

Sample: CD4+ or CD8+ T cells sorted from blood, taken in a trial of the OX40 agonist ivuxolimab. This TCR derives from an adult with an advanced solid tumor such as melanoma, head and neck, liver or kidney cancer. The chain recombines TRBV27 with TRBJ2-1, with 8 positions matching TRBD2. CDR3: CASSYGLAAGYYNEQFF. Written as DNA, the CDR3 is TGTGCCAGCAGTTACGGACTAGCCGCGGGCTACTACAATGAGCAGTTCTTC.